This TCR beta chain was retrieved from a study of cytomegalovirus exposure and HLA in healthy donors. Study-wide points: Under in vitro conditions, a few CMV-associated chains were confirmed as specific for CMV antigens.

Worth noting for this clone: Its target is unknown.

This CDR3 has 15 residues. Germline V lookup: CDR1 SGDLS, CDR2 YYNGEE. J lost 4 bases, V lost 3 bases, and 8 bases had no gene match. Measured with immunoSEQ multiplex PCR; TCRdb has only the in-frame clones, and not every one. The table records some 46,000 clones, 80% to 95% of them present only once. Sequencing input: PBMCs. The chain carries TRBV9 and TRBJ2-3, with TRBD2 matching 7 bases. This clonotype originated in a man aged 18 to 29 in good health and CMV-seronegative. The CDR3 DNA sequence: TGTGCCAGCAGCGACGGGACTACCTCCGCAGATACGCAGTATTTT. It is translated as CASSDGTTSADTQYF.